This TCR beta chain was sequenced in a study of CD4 T cells in relation to SARS-CoV-2 and coronaviruses. The study, taken as a whole, reports: Crossreactive clones expanded significantly less to SARS-CoV-2 than monoreactive clones. Samples before the pandemic and after infection were not matched within any donor.

This clone turned up a few times. Its antigen is not identified. CD4+ T cells from unexposed donors were obtained before the COVID-19 pandemic (2011-2018). After roughly ten days of culture, CD4+ T cells were isolated. Cells permitting, SARS-CoV-2 S/N and four cold-coronavirus spikes were tested on unexposed-donor CD4+ T cells. Cultures received half-medium IL-2 refreshes on days 3 and 7. Here immunoSEQ multiplex PCR was the method, and the copy in TCRdb shows in-frame clones only, minus some. This table has 25,000 to 30,000 clones, around three quarters appearing once. Sequencing was carried out using CD4+ T cells from PBMCs, cultured in vitro. The TCR sequence derives from a human donor in good health.

CDR3 region: CASSLGTASYNEQFF. In DNA, the CDR3 is TGCGCCAGCAGCCTTGGGACAGCCTCCTACAATGAGCAGTTCTTC. This sequence joins TRBV4-3 and TRBJ2-1; 7 bases are shared with TRBD1. Germline V gene data show CDR1 as LGHNA and CDR2 as YSLEER. V was pared by 4 bases and J by 0 bases, with 3 bases of the junction left unmatched. This CDR3 region has 15 residues.